This T cell receptor beta chain was sequenced for a study of blood T cell repertoires in COVID-19. As for the study in general: Collection of acute and convalescent COVID-19 samples took place in the United States, Italy and Spain. In each case, the material was cDNA or gDNA derived from T cells, B-cell-depleted T cells, or PBMCs.

The CDR3 consists of 13 residues. V was shortened by 4 bases and J by 7 bases, with 12 bases between the two germline ends. Germline loops: CDR1 SGHNT, CDR2 YYREEE (reference sequence). Original methodology: Estimates of nucleated cell counts were drawn from the amplification of reference gene primers. Method: immunoSEQ multiplex PCR; TCRdb's copy keeps in-frame clones and lacks some. The V and J calls and clone size are taken from that table; D and trimming were inferred from the DNA. The sample contains tens of thousands of clones, roughly 83% of which appear only once. The chain joins TRBV5-4 to TRBJ2-1; D might be TRBD1 (5 bases). The sequenced sample was peripheral blood. The source of this sequence is a man aged 80 or over with active or convalescent COVID-19. The chain's CDR3 is CASSDVGVNEQFF. The DNA of the CDR3 is TGTGCCAGCAGCGACGTAGGGGTTAATGAGCAGTTCTTC.